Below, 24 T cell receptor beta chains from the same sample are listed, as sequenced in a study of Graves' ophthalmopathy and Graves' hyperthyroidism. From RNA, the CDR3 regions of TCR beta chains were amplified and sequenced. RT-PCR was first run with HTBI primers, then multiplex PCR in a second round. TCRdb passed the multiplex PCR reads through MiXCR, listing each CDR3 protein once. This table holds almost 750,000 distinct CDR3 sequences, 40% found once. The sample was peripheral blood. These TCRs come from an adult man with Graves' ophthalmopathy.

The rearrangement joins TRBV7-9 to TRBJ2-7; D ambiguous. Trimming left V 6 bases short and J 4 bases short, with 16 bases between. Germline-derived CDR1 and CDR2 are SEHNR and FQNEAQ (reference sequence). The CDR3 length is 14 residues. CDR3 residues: CASSENSRKYEQYF. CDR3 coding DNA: TGTGCCAGCAGTGAAAATAGTAGGAAGTACGAGCAGTACTTC.

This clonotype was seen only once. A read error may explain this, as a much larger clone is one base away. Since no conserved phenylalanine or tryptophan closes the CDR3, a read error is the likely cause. The CDR3 loop is CASSRQGTNGYTS. In DNA, the CDR3 is TGTGCCAGCAGTCGACAGGGCACTAATGGCTACACCTCC. The V and J genes are TRBV6-4 and TRBJ1-2, with TRBD1 identical over 7 bases. V lost 5 bases, J lost 6 bases, and 6 bases stayed unmatched. Germline CDR1 and CDR2: MRHNA and SNTAGT. The CDR3 has 13 amino acids.

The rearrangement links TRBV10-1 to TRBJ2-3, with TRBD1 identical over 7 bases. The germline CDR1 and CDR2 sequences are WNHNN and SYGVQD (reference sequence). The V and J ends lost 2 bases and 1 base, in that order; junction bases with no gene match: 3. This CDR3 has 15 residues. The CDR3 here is CASSETGAGTDTQYF. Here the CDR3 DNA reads TGCGCCAGCAGTGAGACAGGGGCCGGCACAGATACGCAGTATTTT.

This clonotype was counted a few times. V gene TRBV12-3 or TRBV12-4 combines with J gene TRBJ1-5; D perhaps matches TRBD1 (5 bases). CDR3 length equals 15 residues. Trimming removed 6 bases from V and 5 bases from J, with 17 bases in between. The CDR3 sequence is CASSQGWGSDQPQHF. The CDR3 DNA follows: TGTGCCAGCAGCCAAGGTTGGGGGAGCGATCAGCCCCAGCATTTT.

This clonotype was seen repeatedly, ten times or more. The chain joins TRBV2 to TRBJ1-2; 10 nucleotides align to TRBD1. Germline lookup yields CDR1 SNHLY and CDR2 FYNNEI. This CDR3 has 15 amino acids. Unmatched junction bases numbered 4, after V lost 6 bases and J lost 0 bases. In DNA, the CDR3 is TGTGCCAGCAGCGGACAGGGGGACCCTAACTATGGCTACACCTTC. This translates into CASSGQGDPNYGYTF.

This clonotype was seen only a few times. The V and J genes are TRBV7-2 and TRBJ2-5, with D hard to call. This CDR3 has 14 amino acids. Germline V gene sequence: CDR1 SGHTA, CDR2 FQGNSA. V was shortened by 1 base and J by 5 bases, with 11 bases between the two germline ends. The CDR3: CASSLVGRRETQYF. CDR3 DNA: TGTGCCAGCAGCTTAGTTGGGCGTCGGGAGACCCAGTACTTC.

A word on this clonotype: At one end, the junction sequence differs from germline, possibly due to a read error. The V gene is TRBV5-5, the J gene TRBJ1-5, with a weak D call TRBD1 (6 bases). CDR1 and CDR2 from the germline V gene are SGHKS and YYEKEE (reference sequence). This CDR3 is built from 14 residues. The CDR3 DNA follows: TGCGCCAGCAGCTTGGGGACATCTCATCAGCCCCAGCATTTT. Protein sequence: CASSLGTSHQPQHF.

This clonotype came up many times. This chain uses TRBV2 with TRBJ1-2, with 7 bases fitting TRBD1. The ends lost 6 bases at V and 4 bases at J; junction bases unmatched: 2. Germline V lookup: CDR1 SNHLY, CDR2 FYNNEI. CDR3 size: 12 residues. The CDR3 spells CASRGTAYGYTF. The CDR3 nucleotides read TGTGCCAGCAGAGGGACAGCCTATGGCTACACCTTC. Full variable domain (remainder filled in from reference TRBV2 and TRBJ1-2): EPEVTQTPSHQVTQMGQEVILRCVPISNHLYFYWYRQILGQKVEFLVSFYNNEISEKSEIFDDQFSVERPDGSNFTLKIRSTKLEDSAMYFCASRGTAYGYTFGSGTRLTVV.

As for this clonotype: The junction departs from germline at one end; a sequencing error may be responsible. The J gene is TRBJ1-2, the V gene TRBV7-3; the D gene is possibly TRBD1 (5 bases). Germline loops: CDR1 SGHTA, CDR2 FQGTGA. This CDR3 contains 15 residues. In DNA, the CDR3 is TGCGCCAGCAGCCAAGAGATGGGGGTTAACTATGGCTACACCTTC. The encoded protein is CASSQEMGVNYGYTF.

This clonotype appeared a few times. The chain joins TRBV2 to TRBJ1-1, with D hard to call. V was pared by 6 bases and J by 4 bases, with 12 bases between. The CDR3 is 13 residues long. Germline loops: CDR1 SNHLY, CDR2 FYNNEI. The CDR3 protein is CASRRRGGTEAFF. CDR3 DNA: TGTGCCAGCAGAAGACGAGGAGGCACTGAAGCTTTCTTT.

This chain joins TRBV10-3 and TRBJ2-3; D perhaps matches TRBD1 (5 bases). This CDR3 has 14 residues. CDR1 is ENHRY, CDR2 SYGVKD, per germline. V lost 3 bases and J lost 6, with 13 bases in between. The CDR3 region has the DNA TGTGCCATCAGTGACCGGGTCTGGGGCGATACGCAGTATTTT. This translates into CAISDRVWGDTQYF.

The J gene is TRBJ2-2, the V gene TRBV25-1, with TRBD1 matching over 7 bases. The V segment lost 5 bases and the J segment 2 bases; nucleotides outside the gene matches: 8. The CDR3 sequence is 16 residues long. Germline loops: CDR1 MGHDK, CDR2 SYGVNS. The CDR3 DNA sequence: TGTGCCAGCAGTCTCCATCGGACAGGCAACACCGGGGAGCTGTTTTTT. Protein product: CASSLHRTGNTGELFF. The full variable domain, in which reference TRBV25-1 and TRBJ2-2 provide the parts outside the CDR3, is EADIYQTPRYLVIGTGKKITLECSQTMGHDKMYWYQQDPGMELHLIHYSYGVNSTEKGDLSSESTVSRIRTEHFPLTLESARPSHTSQYLCASSLHRTGNTGELFFGEGSRLTVL.

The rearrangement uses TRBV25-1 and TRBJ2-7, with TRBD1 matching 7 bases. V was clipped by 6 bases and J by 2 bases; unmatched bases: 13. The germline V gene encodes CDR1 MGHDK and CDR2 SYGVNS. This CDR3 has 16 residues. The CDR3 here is CASSRAGTVSTYEQYF. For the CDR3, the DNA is TGTGCCAGCAGCCGCGCCGGGACAGTGAGTACCTACGAGCAGTACTTC.

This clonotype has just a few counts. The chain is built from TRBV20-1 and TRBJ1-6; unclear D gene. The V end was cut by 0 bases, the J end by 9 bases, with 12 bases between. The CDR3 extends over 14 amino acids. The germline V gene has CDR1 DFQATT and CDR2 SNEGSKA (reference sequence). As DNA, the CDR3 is TGCAGTGCTAGAGAAGGCAGGTGGCTTTCACCCCTCCACTTT. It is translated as CSAREGRWLSPLHF.

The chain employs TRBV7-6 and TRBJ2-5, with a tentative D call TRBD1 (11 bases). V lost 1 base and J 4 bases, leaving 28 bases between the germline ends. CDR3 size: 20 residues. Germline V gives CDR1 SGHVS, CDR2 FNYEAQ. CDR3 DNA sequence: TGTGCCAGCAGCTTAGTCCCGGACAGGGGGCTAGCGGGAGTGGCAGAGACCCAGTACTTC. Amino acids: CASSLVPDRGLAGVAETQYF. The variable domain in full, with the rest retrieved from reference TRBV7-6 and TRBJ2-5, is GAGVSQSPRYKVTKRGQDVALRCDPISGHVSLYWYRQALGQGPEFLTYFNYEAQQDKSGLPNDRFSAERPEGSISTLTIQRTEQRDSAMYRCASSLVPDRGLAGVAETQYFGPGTRLLVL.

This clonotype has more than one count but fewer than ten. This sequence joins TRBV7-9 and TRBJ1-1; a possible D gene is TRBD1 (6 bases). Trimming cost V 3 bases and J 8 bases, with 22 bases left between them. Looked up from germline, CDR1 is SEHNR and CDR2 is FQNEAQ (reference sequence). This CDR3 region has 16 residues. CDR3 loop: CASSFISPVGGREAFF. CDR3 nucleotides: TGTGCCAGCAGCTTTATTAGCCCGGTCGGGGGGCGGGAAGCTTTCTTT.

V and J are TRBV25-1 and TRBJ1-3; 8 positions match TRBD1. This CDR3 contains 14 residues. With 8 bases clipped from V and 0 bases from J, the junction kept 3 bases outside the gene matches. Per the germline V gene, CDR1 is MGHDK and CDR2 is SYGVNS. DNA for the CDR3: TGTGCCAGCGGGGGACAGGCCTCTGGAAACACCATATATTTT. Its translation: CASGGQASGNTIYF.

The CDR3: CAISYGNREKLFF. The CDR3 DNA follows: TGTGCCATCAGTTACGGGAATCGAGAAAAACTGTTTTTT. The rearrangement links TRBV10-3 to TRBJ1-4, with D hard to call. The CDR3 consists of 13 residues. Trimming took 5 bases from V and 8 from J, leaving 12 bases between them. Germline loops: CDR1 ENHRY, CDR2 SYGVKD.

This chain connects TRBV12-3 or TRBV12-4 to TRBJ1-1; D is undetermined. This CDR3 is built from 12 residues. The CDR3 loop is CASGLGGSGAFF. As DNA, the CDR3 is TGTGCTAGTGGTTTGGGCGGGTCTGGAGCTTTCTTT.

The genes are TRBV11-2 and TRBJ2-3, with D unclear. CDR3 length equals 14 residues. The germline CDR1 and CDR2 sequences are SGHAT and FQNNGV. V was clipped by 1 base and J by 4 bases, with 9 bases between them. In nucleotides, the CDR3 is TGTGCCAGCAGCTTAGTCCTTAGTTCAGATACGCAGTATTTT. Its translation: CASSLVLSSDTQYF.

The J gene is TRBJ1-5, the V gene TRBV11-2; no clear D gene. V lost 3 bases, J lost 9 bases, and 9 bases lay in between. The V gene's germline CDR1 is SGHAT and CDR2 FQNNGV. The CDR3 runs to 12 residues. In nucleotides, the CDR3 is TGTGCCAGCAGCTTGGGCAGTCGGCCCCAGCATTTT. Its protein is CASSLGSRPQHF.

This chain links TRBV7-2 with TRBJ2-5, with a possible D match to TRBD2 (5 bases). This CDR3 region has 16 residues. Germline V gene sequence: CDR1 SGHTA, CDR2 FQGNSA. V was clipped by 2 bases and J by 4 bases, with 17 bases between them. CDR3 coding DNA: TGTGCCAGCAGCTTACCGGGCGGCGGAGGTGGAGAGACCCAGTACTTC. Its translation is CASSLPGGGGGETQYF.

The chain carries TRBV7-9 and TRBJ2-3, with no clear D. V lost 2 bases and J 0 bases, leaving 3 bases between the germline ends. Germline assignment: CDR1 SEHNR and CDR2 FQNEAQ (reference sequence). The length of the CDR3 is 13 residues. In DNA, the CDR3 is TGTGCCAGCAGCTTATCTAGCACAGATACGCAGTATTTT. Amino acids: CASSLSSTDTQYF.

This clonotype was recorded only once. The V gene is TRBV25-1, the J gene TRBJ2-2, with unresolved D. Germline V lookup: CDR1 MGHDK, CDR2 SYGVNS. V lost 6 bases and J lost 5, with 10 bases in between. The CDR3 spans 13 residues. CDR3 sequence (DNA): TGTGCCAGCAGCCAAGTCTGGACCGGGGAGCTGTTTTTT. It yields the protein CASSQVWTGELFF.